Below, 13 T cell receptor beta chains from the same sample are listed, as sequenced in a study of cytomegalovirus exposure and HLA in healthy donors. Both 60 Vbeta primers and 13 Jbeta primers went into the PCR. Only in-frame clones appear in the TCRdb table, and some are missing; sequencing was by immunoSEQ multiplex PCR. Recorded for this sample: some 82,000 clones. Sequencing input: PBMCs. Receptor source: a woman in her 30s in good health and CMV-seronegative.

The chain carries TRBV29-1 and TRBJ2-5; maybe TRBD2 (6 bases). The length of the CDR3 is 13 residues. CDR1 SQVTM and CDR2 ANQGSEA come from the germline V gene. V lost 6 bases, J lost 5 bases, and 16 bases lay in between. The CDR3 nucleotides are TGCAGCGTCCGGGACTCACCTGGGGAGACCCAGTACTTC. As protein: CSVRDSPGETQYF.

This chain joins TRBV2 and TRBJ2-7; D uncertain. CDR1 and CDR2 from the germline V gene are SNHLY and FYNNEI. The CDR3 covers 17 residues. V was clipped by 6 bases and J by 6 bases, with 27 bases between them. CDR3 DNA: TGTGCCAGCAGGGGTCTACTGGGTAGCCCCCGAAAAAGCGAGCAGTACTTC. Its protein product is CASRGLLGSPRKSEQYF. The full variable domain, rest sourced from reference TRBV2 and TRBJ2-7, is EPEVTQTPSHQVTQMGQEVILRCVPISNHLYFYWYRQILGQKVEFLVSFYNNEISEKSEIFDDQFSVERPDGSNFTLKIRSTKLEDSAMYFCASRGLLGSPRKSEQYFGPGTRLTVT.

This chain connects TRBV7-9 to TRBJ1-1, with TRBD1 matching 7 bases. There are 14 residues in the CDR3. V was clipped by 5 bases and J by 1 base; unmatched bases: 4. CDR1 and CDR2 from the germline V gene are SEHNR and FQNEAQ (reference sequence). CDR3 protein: CASSKGQPNTEAFF. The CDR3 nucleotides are TGTGCCAGCAGCAAGGGACAGCCGAACACTGAAGCTTTCTTT.

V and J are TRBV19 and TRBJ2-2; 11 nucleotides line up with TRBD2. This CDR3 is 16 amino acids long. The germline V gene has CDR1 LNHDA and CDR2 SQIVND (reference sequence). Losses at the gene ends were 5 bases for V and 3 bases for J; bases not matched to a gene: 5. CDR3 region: CASSSSSGRYTGELFF. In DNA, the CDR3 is TGTGCCAGTAGTTCCTCTAGCGGGAGGTACACCGGGGAGCTGTTTTTT.

The CDR3 DNA follows: TGTGCCAGCAGCCAGGGGGGACTAGCGGTCGGCAGCTCCTACGAGCAGTACTTC. Translating it yields CASSQGGLAVGSSYEQYF. This chain links TRBV4-2 with TRBJ2-7, with 11 bases identical to TRBD2. The V gene's germline CDR1 is LGHNA and CDR2 YNFKEQ. This CDR3 spans 18 amino acids. V lost 3 bases, J lost 0 bases, and 10 bases stayed unmatched.

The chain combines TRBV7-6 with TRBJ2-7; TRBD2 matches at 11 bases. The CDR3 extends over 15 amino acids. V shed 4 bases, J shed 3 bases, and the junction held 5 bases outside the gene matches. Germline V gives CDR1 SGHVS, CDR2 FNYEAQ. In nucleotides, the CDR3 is TGTGCCAGCAGCTCAGGGACTAGCGGCTACTACGAGCAGTACTTC. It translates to CASSSGTSGYYEQYF. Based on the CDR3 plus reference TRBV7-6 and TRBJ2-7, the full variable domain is GAGVSQSPRYKVTKRGQDVALRCDPISGHVSLYWYRQALGQGPEFLTYFNYEAQQDKSGLPNDRFSAERPEGSISTLTIQRTEQRDSAMYRCASSSGTSGYYEQYFGPGTRLTVT.

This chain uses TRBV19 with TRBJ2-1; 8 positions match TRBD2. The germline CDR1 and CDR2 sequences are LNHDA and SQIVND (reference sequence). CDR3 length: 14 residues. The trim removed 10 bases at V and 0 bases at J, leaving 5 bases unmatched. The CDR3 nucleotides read TGTGCCACCCAACGGGAGGGCTCCTACAATGAGCAGTTCTTC. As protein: CATQREGSYNEQFF. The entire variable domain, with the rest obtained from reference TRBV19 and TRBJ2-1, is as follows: DGGITQSPKYLFRKEGQNVTLSCEQNLNHDAMYWYRQDPGQGLRLIYYSQIVNDFQKGDIAEGYSVSREKKESFPLTVTSAQKNPTAFYLCATQREGSYNEQFFGPGTRLTVL.

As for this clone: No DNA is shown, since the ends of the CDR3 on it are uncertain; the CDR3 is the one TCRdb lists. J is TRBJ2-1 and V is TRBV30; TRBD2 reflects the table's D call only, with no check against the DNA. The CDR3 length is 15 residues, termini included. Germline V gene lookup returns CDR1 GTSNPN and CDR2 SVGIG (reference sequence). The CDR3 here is CAWSDAVDFGNEQFF.

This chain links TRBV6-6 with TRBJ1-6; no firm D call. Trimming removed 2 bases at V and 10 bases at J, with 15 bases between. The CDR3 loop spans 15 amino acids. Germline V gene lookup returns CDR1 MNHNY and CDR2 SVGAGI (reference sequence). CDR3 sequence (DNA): TGTGCCAGCAGTTACCGATTAGAGGGCGGCTCACCCCTCCACTTT. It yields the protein CASSYRLEGGSPLHF.

In DNA form, the CDR3 reads TGCGCCAGCAGCGATGGTAGCTCAAACTACCAAGAGACCCAGTACTTC. This translates into CASSDGSSNYQETQYF. The chain is built from TRBV5-1 and TRBJ2-5; D unclear. CDR3 size: 16 residues. V lost 4 bases and J lost 0, with 16 bases in between. Germline V gene lookup returns CDR1 SGHRS and CDR2 YFSETQ.

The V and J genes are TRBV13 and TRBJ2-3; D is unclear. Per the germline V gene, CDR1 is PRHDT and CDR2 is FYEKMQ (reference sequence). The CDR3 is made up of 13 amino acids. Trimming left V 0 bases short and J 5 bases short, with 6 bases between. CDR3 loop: CASSLGYRDTQYF. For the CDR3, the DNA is TGTGCCAGCAGCTTAGGATATCGAGATACGCAGTATTTT.

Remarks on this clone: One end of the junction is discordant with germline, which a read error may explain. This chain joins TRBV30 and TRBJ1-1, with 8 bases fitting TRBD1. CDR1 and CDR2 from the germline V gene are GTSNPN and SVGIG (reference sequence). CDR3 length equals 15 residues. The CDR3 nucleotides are TGTGCCGGGAGTGGAGCAGGGGGCTGGAACACTGAAGCTTTCTTT. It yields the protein CAGSGAGGWNTEAFF. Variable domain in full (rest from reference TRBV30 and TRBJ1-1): SQTIHQWPATLVQPVGSPLSLECTVEGTSNPNLYWYRQAAGRGLQLLFYSVGIGQISSEVPQNLSASRPQDRQFILSSKKLLLSDSGFYLCAGSGAGGWNTEAFFGQGTRLTVV.

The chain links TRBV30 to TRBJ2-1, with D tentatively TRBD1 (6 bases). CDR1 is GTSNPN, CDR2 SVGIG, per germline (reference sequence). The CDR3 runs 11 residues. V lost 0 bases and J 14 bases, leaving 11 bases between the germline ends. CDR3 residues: CAWSVNRVKFF. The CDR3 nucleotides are TGTGCCTGGAGTGTAAACAGGGTAAAGTTCTTC. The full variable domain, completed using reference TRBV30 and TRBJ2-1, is SQTIHQWPATLVQPVGSPLSLECTVEGTSNPNLYWYRQAAGRGLQLLFYSVGIGQISSEVPQNLSASRPQDRQFILSSKKLLLSDSGFYLCAWSVNRVKFFGPGTRLTVL.